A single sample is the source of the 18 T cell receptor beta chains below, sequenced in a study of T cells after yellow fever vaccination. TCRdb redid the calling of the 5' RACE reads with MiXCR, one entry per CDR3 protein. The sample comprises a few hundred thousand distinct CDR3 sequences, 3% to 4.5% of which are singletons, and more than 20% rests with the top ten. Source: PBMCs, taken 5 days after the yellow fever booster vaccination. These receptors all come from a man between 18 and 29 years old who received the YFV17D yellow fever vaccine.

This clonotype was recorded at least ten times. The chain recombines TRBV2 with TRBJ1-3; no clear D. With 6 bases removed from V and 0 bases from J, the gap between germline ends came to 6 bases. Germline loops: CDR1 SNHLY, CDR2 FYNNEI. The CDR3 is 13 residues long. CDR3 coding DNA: TGTGCCAGCAGCGCAAGCTCTGGAAACACCATATATTTT. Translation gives CASSASSGNTIYF.

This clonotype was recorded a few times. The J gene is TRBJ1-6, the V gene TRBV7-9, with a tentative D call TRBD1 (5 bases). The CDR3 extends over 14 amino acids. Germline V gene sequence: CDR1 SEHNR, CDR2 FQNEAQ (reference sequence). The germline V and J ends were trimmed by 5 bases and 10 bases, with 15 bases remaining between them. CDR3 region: CASSRTGPGSPLHF. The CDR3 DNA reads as TGTGCCAGCAGCCGTACAGGTCCGGGGTCACCCCTCCACTTT.

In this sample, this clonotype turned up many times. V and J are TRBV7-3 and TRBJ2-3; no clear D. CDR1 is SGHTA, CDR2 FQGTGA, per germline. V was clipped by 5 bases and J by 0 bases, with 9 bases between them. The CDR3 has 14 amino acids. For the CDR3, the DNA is TGTGCCAGCAGCCCCCGTTGGAGCACAGATACGCAGTATTTT. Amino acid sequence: CASSPRWSTDTQYF.

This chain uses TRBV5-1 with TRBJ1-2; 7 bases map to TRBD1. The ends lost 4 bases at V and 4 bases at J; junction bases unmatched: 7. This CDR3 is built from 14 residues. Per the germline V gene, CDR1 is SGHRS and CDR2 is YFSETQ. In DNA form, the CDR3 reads TGCGCCAGCAGCACAGGGGTGACTATCTATGGCTACACCTTC. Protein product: CASSTGVTIYGYTF.

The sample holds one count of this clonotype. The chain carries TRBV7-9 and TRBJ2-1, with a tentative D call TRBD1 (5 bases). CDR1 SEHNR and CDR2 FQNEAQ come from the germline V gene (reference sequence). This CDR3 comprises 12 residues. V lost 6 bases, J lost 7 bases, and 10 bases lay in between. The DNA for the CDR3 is TGTGCCAGCAGATGGGGCCGGAATGAGCAGTTCTTC. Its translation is CASRWGRNEQFF. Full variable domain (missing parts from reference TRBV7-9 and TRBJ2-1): DTGVSQNPRHKITKRGQNVTFRCDPISEHNRLYWYRQTLGQGPEFLTYFQNEAQLEKSRLLSDRFSAERPKGSFSTLEIQRTEQGDSAMYLCASRWGRNEQFFGPGTRLTVL.

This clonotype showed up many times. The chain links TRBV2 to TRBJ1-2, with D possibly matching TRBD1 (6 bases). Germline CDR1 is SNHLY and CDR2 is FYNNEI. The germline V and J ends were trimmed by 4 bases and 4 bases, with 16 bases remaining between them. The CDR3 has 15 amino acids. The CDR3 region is CASSGTGAQGYGYTF. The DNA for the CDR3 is TGTGCCAGCAGTGGCACGGGGGCGCAGGGCTATGGCTACACCTTC.

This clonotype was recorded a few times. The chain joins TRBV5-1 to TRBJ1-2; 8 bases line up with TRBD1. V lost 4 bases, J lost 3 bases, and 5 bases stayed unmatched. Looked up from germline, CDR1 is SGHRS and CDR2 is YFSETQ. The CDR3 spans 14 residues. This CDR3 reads CASSVPGQDYGYTF. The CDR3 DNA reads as TGCGCCAGCAGCGTGCCGGGACAGGACTATGGCTACACCTTC.

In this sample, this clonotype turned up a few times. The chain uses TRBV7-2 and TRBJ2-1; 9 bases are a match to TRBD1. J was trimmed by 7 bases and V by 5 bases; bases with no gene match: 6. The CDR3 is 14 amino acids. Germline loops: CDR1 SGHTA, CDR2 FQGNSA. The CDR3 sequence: CASSRRTGENEQFF. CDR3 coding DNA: TGTGCCAGCAGCCGACGGACAGGGGAGAATGAGCAGTTCTTC.

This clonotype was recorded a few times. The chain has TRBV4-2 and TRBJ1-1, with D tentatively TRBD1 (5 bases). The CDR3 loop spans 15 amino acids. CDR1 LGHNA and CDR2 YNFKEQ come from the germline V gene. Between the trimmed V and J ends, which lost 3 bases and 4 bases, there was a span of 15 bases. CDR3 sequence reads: CASSQGPSGSTEAFF. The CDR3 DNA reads TGTGCCAGCAGCCAGGGACCCTCGGGGTCCACTGAAGCTTTCTTT.

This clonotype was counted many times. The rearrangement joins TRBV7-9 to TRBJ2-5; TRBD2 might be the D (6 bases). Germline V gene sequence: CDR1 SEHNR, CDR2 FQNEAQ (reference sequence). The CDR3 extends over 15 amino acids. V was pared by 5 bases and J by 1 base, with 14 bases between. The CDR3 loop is CASSVYRDSQETQYF. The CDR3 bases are TGTGCCAGCAGCGTATACCGGGACTCCCAAGAGACCCAGTACTTC.

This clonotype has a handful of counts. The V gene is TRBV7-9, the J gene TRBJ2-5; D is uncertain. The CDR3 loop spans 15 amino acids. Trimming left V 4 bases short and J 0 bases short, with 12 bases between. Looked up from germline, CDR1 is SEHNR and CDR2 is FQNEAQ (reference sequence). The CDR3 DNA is TGTGCCAGCAGCTCCTGGCCGGTGTACCAAGAGACCCAGTACTTC. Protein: CASSSWPVYQETQYF. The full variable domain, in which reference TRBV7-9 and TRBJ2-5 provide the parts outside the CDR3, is DTGVSQNPRHKITKRGQNVTFRCDPISEHNRLYWYRQTLGQGPEFLTYFQNEAQLEKSRLLSDRFSAERPKGSFSTLEIQRTEQGDSAMYLCASSSWPVYQETQYFGPGTRLLVL.

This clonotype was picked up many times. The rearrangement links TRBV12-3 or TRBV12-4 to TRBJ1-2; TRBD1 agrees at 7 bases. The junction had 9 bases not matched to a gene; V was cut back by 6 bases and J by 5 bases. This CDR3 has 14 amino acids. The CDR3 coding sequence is TGTGCCAGCAGACCCCCGGACAGGCCTTATGGCTACACCTTC. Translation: CASRPPDRPYGYTF.

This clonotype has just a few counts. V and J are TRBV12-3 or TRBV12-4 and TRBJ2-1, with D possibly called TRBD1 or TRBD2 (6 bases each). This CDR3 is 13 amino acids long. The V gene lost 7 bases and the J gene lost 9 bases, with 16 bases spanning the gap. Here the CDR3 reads CASTQSGAREQFF. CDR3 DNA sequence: TGTGCCAGCACCCAATCGGGGGCCCGTGAGCAGTTCTTC.

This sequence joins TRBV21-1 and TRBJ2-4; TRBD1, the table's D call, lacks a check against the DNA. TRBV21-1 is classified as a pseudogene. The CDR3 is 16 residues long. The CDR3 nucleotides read TGTGCCAGCAGCGCCAGGGGGGTGAGGGCCAAAAACATTCAGTACTTC. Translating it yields CASSARGVRAKNIQYF.

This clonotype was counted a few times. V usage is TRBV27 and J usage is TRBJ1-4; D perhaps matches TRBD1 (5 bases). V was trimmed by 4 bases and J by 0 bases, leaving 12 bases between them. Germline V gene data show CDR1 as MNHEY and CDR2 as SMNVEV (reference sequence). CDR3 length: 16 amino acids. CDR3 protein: CASSSGTFATNEKLFF. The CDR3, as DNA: TGTGCCAGCAGTTCCGGGACGTTTGCAACTAATGAAAAACTGTTTTTT. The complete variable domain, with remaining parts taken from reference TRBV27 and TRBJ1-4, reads EAQVTQNPRYLITVTGKKLTVTCSQNMNHEYMSWYRQDPGLGLRQIYYSMNVEVTDKGDVPEGYKVSRKEKRNFPLILESPSPNQTSLYFCASSSGTFATNEKLFFGSGTQLSVL.

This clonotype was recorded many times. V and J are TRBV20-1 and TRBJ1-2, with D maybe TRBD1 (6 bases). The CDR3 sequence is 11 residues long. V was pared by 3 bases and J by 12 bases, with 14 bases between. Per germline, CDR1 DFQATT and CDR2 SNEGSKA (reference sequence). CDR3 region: CSARGGVLDTF. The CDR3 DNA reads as TGCAGTGCTAGGGGGGGCGTGTTGGACACCTTC.

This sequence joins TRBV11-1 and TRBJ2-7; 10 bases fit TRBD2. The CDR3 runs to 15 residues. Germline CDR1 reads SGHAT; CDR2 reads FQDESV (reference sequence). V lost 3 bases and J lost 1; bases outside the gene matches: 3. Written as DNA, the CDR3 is TGTGCCAGCAGCTTTGTAGCGGGGGGATCCTACGAGCAGTACTTC. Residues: CASSFVAGGSYEQYF.

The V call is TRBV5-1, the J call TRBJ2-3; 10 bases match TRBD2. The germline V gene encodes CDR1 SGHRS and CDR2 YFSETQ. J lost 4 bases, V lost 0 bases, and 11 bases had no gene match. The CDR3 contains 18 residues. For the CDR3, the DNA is TGCGCCAGCAGCTTGGCCGGGCTAGCGGGGGCCCGAGCAGATACGCAGTATTTT. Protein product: CASSLAGLAGARADTQYF.